Each of the 23 T cell receptor beta chains below was sequenced from the same sample in a study of shared clonotypes between healthy human individuals. Produced via immunoSEQ multiplex PCR; TCRdb's table is partial and in-frame only. Of 150,000 to 200,000 clones listed, over 80% were seen once; the top ten hold about 0.07%. Sequencing was performed on naive CD4+ T cells sorted from blood. The subset denotes: CD45RA+ positively selected. Receptors were obtained from a woman aged 25-40 years in good health.

The V and J genes are TRBV18 and TRBJ1-3, with TRBD1 as a possible D gene (5 bases). The germline gives CDR1 KGHSH, CDR2 LQKENI. V lost 0 bases to trimming and J lost 9 bases, with 9 bases between them. The CDR3 loop spans 13 amino acids. The CDR3 loop reads CASSPPGTRTIYF. CDR3 nucleotides: TGTGCCAGCTCACCACCGGGGACCCGCACCATATATTTT. Drawing the rest from reference TRBV18 and TRBJ1-3, the complete variable domain is NAGVMQNPRHLVRRRGQEARLRCSPMKGHSHVYWYRQLPEEGLKFMVYLQKENIIDESGMPKERFSAEFPKEGPSILRIQQVVRGDSAAYFCASSPPGTRTIYFGEGSWLTVV.

V usage is TRBV6-5 and J usage is TRBJ1-5; no clear D gene. This CDR3 is 14 amino acids long. V lost 5 bases to trimming and J lost 4 bases, with 12 bases between them. Germline lookup yields CDR1 MNHEY and CDR2 SVGAGI. The CDR3 loop is CASSGRRSNQPQHF. The CDR3 DNA sequence: TGTGCCAGCAGTGGACGGAGGAGTAATCAGCCCCAGCATTTT.

The gene calls are TRBV6-1 and TRBJ2-4, with D possibly matching TRBD1 (5 bases). Trimming pared 2 bases from V and 0 bases from J, leaving 8 bases between. The V gene's germline CDR1 is MNHNS and CDR2 SASEGT. There are 15 residues in the CDR3. CDR3 coding DNA: TGTGCCAGCAGTGAAAGGGGTCTAGCCAAAAACATTCAGTACTTC. It codes for CASSERGLAKNIQYF.

The CDR3 loop is CASSFRSGGSYEQYF. The CDR3 DNA reads as TGTGCCAGCAGTTTTAGGAGCGGGGGGTCCTACGAGCAGTACTTC. The V gene is TRBV27, the J gene TRBJ2-5; 9 positions agree with TRBD2. Judging by the DNA end, TRBJ2-7 fits better; the J call may be wrong. The CDR3 extends over 15 amino acids. CDR1 and CDR2 (germline): MNHEY, SMNVEV (reference sequence).

The sample holds a few counts of this clone. This rearrangement joins TRBV18 to TRBJ2-7; 8 bases fit TRBD2. This CDR3 is built from 14 residues. Germline lookup yields CDR1 KGHSH and CDR2 LQKENI. V was clipped by 2 bases and J by 0 bases; unmatched bases: 0. The CDR3 region has the DNA TGTGCCAGCTCACCAGGGACTAGCTCCTACGAGCAGTACTTC. This codes for CASSPGTSSYEQYF.

The sample holds one count of this clone. V is TRBV5-1 and J is TRBJ2-2, with 10 bases aligning to TRBD2. Germline CDR1 is SGHRS and CDR2 is YFSETQ. The V segment lost 1 base and the J segment 6 bases; nucleotides outside the gene matches: 3. The CDR3 length is 15 residues. The DNA for the CDR3 is TGCGCCAGCAGCTTGTCTAGCGGGAGACCCGGGGAGCTGTTTTTT. This encodes CASSLSSGRPGELFF.

The chain joins TRBV28 to TRBJ2-1; 9 nucleotides agree with TRBD2. This CDR3 has 15 amino acids. V was pared by 7 bases and J by 2 bases, with 6 bases of the junction left unmatched. Germline V gene lookup returns CDR1 MDHEN and CDR2 SYDVKM. The chain's CDR3 is CASTLAGTPYNEQFF. The CDR3 DNA reads TGTGCCAGCACCCTAGCGGGAACGCCCTACAATGAGCAGTTCTTC.

The chain uses TRBV4-1 and TRBJ2-7; 8 bases fit TRBD2. The CDR3 length is 16 residues. Germline CDR1 is MGHRA and CDR2 is YSYEKL. The junction had 8 bases not matched to a gene; V was cut back by 1 base and J by 3 bases. The CDR3 protein is CASSQGDRTSLYEQYF. DNA of the CDR3: TGCGCCAGCAGCCAAGGAGATCGGACTAGCCTCTACGAGCAGTACTTC.

The chain couples TRBV4-2 to TRBJ2-1; 10 nucleotides agree with TRBD2. The CDR3 is made up of 18 amino acids. Germline values: CDR1 LGHNA, CDR2 YNFKEQ. V lost 0 bases to trimming and J lost 8 bases; unmatched junction nucleotides: 13. The chain's CDR3 is CASSQDSIASGRSDEQFF. CDR3 coding DNA: TGTGCCAGCAGCCAAGATAGTATAGCTAGCGGGAGATCGGATGAGCAGTTCTTC.

The chain combines TRBV19 with TRBJ1-1, with a tentative D call TRBD1 (6 bases). Germline V CDR1 and CDR2: LNHDA, SQIVND (reference sequence). V was clipped by 6 bases and J by 0 bases, with 8 bases between them. The CDR3 consists of 13 residues. The CDR3: CASRAGVNTEAFF. The DNA for the CDR3 is TGTGCCAGTAGGGCAGGGGTGAACACTGAAGCTTTCTTT.

The genes are TRBV2 and TRBJ2-3; 10 nucleotides agree with TRBD2. The CDR3 loop spans 14 amino acids. With 6 bases clipped from V and 2 bases from J, the junction kept 2 bases outside the gene matches. Per the germline V gene, CDR1 is SNHLY and CDR2 is FYNNEI. The CDR3 nucleotides read TGTGCCAGCAGCGGACTAGCGGACACAGATACGCAGTATTTT. Protein: CASSGLADTDTQYF. The variable domain in full, completed from reference TRBV2 and TRBJ2-3, reads EPEVTQTPSHQVTQMGQEVILRCVPISNHLYFYWYRQILGQKVEFLVSFYNNEISEKSEIFDDQFSVERPDGSNFTLKIRSTKLEDSAMYFCASSGLADTDTQYFGPGTRLTVL.

The chain uses TRBV13 and TRBJ2-1, with 10 positions matching TRBD2. This CDR3 has 17 amino acids. Germline V gene lookup returns CDR1 PRHDT and CDR2 FYEKMQ (reference sequence). V dropped 5 bases and J dropped 2; count of bases not matched to a gene: 9. As DNA, the CDR3 is TGTGCCAGCAGCCTCCGGACTAGCGGACGGACCTACAATGAGCAGTTCTTC. Translating it yields CASSLRTSGRTYNEQFF.

The chain employs TRBV19 and TRBJ1-2; 7 bases agree with TRBD1. Looked up from germline, CDR1 is LNHDA and CDR2 is SQIVND (reference sequence). V lost 4 bases, J lost 8 bases, and 10 bases stayed unmatched. The CDR3 spans 14 residues. Here the CDR3 reads CASSTPGQPQGYTF. The CDR3 DNA is TGTGCCAGTAGTACGCCGGGACAGCCTCAGGGCTACACCTTC.

The chain is built from TRBV28 and TRBJ2-5, with 10 nucleotides matching TRBD2. V shed 4 bases, J shed 5 bases, and the junction held 4 bases outside the gene matches. Germline lookup yields CDR1 MDHEN and CDR2 SYDVKM. This CDR3 is 14 amino acids long. The CDR3: CASSSLAGGETQYF. CDR3 coding DNA: TGTGCCAGCAGTTCCTTAGCGGGAGGCGAGACCCAGTACTTC.

This chain joins TRBV7-5 and TRBJ1-5; the DNA was not used to check the table's D call, TRBD1. TRBV7-5 counts as a pseudogene. The CDR3 has 8 residues. DNA for the CDR3: TGCCCTAGGGGGCCCCAGCATTTT. Its protein product is CPRGPQHF.

V and J are TRBV6-1 and TRBJ1-2; 9 nucleotides agree with TRBD1. The germline CDR1 and CDR2 sequences are MNHNS and SASEGT. There are 15 residues in the CDR3. The ends lost 1 base at V and 3 bases at J; junction bases unmatched: 3. The DNA for the CDR3 is TGTGCCAGCAGTGAAGGGACAGGGGCACACTATGGCTACACCTTC. Encoded protein: CASSEGTGAHYGYTF.

The chain is built from TRBV27 and TRBJ1-4; unclear D gene. Germline V gene data show CDR1 as MNHEY and CDR2 as SMNVEV (reference sequence). Trimming left V 1 base short and J 3 bases short, with 12 bases between. CDR3 length equals 16 residues. The CDR3 DNA reads TGTGCCAGCAGTTTATTTGCAGTTCTGGCTAATGAAAAACTGTTTTTT. It yields the protein CASSLFAVLANEKLFF.

The rearrangement joins TRBV7-9 to TRBJ2-1; 9 bases map to TRBD2. The CDR3 has 18 residues. Germline CDR1 is SEHNR and CDR2 is FQNEAQ (reference sequence). V lost 6 bases and J lost 0; bases outside the gene matches: 12. This CDR3 reads CASSSMTSGTLSYNEQFF. The CDR3 DNA follows: TGTGCCAGCAGTTCAATGACTAGCGGAACGCTCTCCTACAATGAGCAGTTCTTC.

The CDR3 loop is CASKEPGPITANYGYTF. In DNA, the CDR3 is TGTGCCAGCAAGGAGCCGGGGCCCATCACCGCTAACTATGGCTACACCTTC. The chain carries TRBV9 and TRBJ1-2, with TRBD1 as a possible D gene (5 bases). V lost 6 bases, J lost 0 bases, and 21 bases lay in between. The CDR3 has 17 residues. CDR1 is SGDLS, CDR2 YYNGEE, per germline.

This chain joins TRBV28 and TRBJ2-7; 8 positions agree with TRBD1. The CDR3 is made up of 13 amino acids. The ends lost 4 bases at V and 2 bases at J; junction bases unmatched: 1. Germline V gives CDR1 MDHEN, CDR2 SYDVKM. CDR3 coding DNA: TGTGCCAGCAGTTGGACAGGGCCCTACGAGCAGTACTTC. It is translated as CASSWTGPYEQYF.

The rearrangement joins TRBV6-6 to TRBJ2-1, with D possibly matching TRBD2 (5 bases). The CDR3 contains 16 residues. V lost 6 bases and J lost 0, with 15 bases in between. The germline V gene has CDR1 MNHNY and CDR2 SVGAGI (reference sequence). Here the CDR3 reads CASSRGLFDSYNEQFF. The DNA of the CDR3 is TGTGCCAGCAGCCGCGGACTTTTCGACTCCTACAATGAGCAGTTCTTC.

The genes are TRBV7-2 and TRBJ2-1; D gene ambiguous. The CDR3 extends over 14 amino acids. Trimming left V 4 bases short and J 0 bases short, with 7 bases between. The V gene's germline CDR1 is SGHTA and CDR2 FQGNSA. The CDR3 DNA reads as TGTGCCAGCAGCTCGACTTTCTCCTACAATGAGCAGTTCTTC. Its translation is CASSSTFSYNEQFF.

V and J are TRBV7-8 and TRBJ2-5; D gene unclear. CDR3 length: 14 amino acids. The germline gives CDR1 SGHVS, CDR2 FQNEAQ. V was clipped by 5 bases and J by 5 bases, with 15 bases between them. CDR3 nucleotide sequence: TGTGCCAGCAGCCCGAGAGGAGTTCGTGAGACCCAGTACTTC. Amino acids: CASSPRGVRETQYF.